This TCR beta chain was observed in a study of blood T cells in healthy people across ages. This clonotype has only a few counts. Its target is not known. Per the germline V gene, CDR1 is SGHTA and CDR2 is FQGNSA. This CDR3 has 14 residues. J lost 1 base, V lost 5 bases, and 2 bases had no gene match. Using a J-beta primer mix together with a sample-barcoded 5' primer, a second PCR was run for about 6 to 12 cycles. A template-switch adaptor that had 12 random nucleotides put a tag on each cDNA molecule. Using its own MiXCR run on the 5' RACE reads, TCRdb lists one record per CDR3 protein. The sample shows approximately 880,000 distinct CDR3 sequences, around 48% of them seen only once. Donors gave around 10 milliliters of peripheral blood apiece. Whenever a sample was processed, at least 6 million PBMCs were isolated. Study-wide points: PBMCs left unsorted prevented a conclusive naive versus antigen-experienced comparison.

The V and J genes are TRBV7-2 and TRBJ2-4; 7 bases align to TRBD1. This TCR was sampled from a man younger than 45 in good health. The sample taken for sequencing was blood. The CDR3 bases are TGTGCCAGCAGCCTGGGACAGGCCAAAAACATTCAGTACTTC. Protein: CASSLGQAKNIQYF. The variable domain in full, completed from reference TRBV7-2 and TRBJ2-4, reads GAGVSQSPSNKVTEKGKDVELRCDPISGHTALYWYRQSLGQGLEFLIYFQGNSAPDKSGLPSDRFSAERTGGSVSTLTIQRTQQEDSAVYLCASSLGQAKNIQYFGAGTRLSVL.